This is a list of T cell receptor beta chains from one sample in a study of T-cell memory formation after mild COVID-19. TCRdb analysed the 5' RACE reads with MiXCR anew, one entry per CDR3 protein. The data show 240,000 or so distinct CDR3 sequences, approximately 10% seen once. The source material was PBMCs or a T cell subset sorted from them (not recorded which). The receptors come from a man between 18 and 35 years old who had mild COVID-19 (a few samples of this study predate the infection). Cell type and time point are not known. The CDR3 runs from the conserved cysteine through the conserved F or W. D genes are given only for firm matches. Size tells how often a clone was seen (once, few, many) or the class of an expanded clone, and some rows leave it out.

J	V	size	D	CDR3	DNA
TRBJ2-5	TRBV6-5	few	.	CASSYARGLETQYF	TGTGCCAGCAGTTACGCGCGAGGGTTGGAGACCCAGTACTTC
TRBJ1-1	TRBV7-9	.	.	CASSTFTEAFF	TGTGCCAGCAGCACGTTCACTGAAGCTTTCTTT
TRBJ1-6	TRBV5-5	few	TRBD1	CASSLGQGRENSPLHF	TGTGCCAGCAGCCTGGGACAGGGCAGAGAAAATTCACCCCTCCACTTT
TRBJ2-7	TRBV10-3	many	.	CAISDSSYEQYF	TGTGCCATCAGCGACAGCTCTTACGAGCAGTACTTC
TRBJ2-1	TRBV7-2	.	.	CASRRDPTSYNEQFF	TGTGCCAGCAGACGCGACCCGACCTCCTACAATGAGCAGTTCTTC
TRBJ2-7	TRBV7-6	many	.	CASSSYRDYEQYF	TGTGCCAGCAGCTCATACAGGGACTACGAGCAGTACTTC
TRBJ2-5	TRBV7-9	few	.	CASSPTLTAKETQYF	TGTGCCAGCAGCCCAACGCTCACGGCCAAAGAGACCCAGTACTTC
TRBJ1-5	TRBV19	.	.	CASSPRAGYSNQPQHF	TGTGCCAGTAGTCCCCGGGCAGGCTATAGCAATCAGCCCCAGCATTTT
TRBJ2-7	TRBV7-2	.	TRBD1	CASSSPWAGGYEQYF	TGTGCCAGCAGCTCCCCCTGGGCAGGGGGCTACGAGCAGTACTTC
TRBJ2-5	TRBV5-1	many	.	CASSLEVRRVVQETQYF	TGCGCCAGCAGCTTGGAAGTCCGACGTGTGGTTCAAGAGACCCAGTACTTC
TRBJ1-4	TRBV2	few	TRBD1	CASSGGQETATNEKLFF	TGTGCCAGCAGTGGGGGACAGGAGACCGCAACTAATGAAAAACTGTTTTTT
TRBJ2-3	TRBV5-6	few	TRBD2	CASSFRTSGGGTDTQYF	TGTGCCAGCAGCTTCCGGACTAGCGGGGGGGGCACAGATACGCAGTATTTT
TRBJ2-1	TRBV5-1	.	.	CASRTGTGGGQFF	TGCGCCAGCAGGACCGGGACCGGAGGGGGGCAGTTCTTC
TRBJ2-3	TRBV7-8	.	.	CASSLESGANTDTQYF	TGTGCCAGCAGCTTAGAGTCCGGGGCGAACACAGATACGCAGTATTTT
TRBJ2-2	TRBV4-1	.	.	CASSQVGFPGELFF	TGCGCCAGCAGCCAAGTGGGTTTTCCCGGGGAGCTGTTTTTT
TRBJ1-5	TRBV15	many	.	CSNQPQHF	TGTAGCAATCAGCCCCAGCATTTT
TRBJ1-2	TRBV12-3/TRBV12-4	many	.	CASSPSPGLLLYGYTF	TGTGCCAGCAGTCCGAGCCCGGGACTCCTCCTATATGGCTACACCTTC
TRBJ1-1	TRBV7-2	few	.	CASSPQGTLHTEAFF	TGTGCCAGCAGCCCTCAGGGGACGTTGCACACTGAAGCTTTCTTT
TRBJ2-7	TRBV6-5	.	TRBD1	CASSHGGQGYEQYF	TGTGCCAGCAGTCACGGGGGACAGGGCTACGAGCAGTACTTC
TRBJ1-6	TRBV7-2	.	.	CASSSSGGVLRNSPLHF	TGTGCCAGCAGCTCGAGCGGGGGCGTCCTCCGGAATTCACCCCTCCACTTT
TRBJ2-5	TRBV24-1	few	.	CATSDGSSGSYQETQYF	TGTGCCACCAGTGATGGCTCTTCAGGATCGTACCAAGAGACCCAGTACTTC
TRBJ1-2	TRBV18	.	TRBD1	CASSPPFGTGYGYTF	TGTGCCAGCTCACCACCGTTTGGGACAGGCTATGGCTACACCTTC
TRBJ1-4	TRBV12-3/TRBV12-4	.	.	CASRTGEKLFF	TGTGCCAGCAGGACCGGAGAAAAACTGTTTTTT
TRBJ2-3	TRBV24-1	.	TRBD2	CATRPGLAGTDTQYF	TGTGCCACCAGGCCGGGACTAGCGGGCACAGATACGCAGTATTTT
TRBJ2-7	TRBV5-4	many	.	CASSLASSYEQYF	TGTGCCAGCAGCTTGGCCTCGTCTTACGAGCAGTACTTC
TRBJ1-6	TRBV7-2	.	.	CASSLNQPSDYNSPLHF	TGTGCCAGCAGCTTAAATCAGCCCAGCGACTATAATTCACCCCTCCACTTT
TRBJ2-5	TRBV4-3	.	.	CASSQDLEETQYF	TGCGCCAGCAGCCAAGATTTGGAAGAGACCCAGTACTTC
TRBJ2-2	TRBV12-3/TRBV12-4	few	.	CASRQAAGVTGELFF	TGTGCCAGCAGACAGGCGGCAGGCGTCACCGGGGAGCTGTTTTTT
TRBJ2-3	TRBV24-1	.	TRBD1	CATSDPGGPGTDTQYF	TGTGCCACCAGTGATCCAGGGGGACCGGGCACAGATACGCAGTATTTT
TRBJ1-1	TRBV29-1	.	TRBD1	CSTSGGATEAFF	TGCAGCACTTCAGGGGGCGCGACTGAAGCTTTCTTT
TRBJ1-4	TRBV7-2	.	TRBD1	CASSLGQGWEKLFF	TGTGCCAGCAGCCTTGGACAGGGGTGGGAAAAACTGTTTTTT
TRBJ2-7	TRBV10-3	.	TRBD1	CAISGGRDRESEQYF	TGTGCCATCAGTGGGGGGCGGGACAGGGAGTCCGAGCAGTACTTC
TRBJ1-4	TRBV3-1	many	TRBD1	CASSLTGYYEKLFF	TGTGCCAGCAGCTTGACAGGGTACTACGAAAAACTGTTTTTT
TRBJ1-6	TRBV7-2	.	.	CASSPGMDSPLHF	TGTGCCAGCAGCCCCGGGATGGATTCACCCCTCCACTTT
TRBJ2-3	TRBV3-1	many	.	CASSQGNLETDTQYF	TGTGCCAGCAGCCAAGGAAATCTAGAGACGGATACGCAGTATTTT
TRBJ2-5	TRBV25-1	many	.	CASSAIATEETQYF	TGTGCCAGCAGCGCGATCGCGACCGAAGAGACCCAGTACTTC
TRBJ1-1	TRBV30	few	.	CAWSVRMNTEAFF	TGTGCCTGGAGTGTACGAATGAACACTGAAGCTTTCTTT
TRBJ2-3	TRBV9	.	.	CASSPRSGSTDTQYF	TGTGCCAGCAGCCCCCGTAGCGGATCCACAGATACGCAGTATTTT
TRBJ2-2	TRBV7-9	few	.	CAGGQGSESGELFF	TGTGCCGGAGGGCAGGGAAGTGAGTCCGGGGAGCTGTTTTTT
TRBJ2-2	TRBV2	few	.	CASSGLTGELFF	TGTGCCAGCTCTGGGCTCACCGGGGAGCTGTTTTTT
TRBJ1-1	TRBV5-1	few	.	CASSRGKGGGTEAFF	TGCGCCAGCAGCCGCGGGAAGGGAGGGGGAACTGAAGCTTTCTTT
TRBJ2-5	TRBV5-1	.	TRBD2	CASSSTTSRGETQYF	TGCGCCAGCAGCTCCACGACTAGCCGAGGAGAGACCCAGTACTTC